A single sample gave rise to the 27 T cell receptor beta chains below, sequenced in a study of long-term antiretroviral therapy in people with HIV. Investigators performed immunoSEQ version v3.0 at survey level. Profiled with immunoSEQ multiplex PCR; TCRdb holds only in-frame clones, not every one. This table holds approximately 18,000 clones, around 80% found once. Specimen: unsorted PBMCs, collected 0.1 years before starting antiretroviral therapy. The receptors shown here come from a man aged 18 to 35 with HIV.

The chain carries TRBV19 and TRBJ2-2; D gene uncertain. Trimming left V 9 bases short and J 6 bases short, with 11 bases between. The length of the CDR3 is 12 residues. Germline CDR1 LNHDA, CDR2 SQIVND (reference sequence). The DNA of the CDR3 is TGTGCCAGCCCCAGTGGGCCCGGGGAGCTGTTTTTT. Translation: CASPSGPGELFF.

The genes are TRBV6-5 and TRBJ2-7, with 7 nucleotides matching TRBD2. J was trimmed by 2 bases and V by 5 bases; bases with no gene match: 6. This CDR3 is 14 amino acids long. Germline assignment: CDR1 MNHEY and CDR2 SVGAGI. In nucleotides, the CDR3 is TGTGCCAGCAGTGACCCGGGACTAACCTACGAGCAGTACTTC. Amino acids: CASSDPGLTYEQYF.

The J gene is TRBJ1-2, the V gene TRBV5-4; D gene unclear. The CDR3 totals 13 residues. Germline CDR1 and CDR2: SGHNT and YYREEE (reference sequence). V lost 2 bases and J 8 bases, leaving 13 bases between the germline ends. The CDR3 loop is CASSFSQLRGYTF. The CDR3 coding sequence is TGTGCCAGCAGCTTTAGCCAGTTGAGAGGCTACACCTTC.

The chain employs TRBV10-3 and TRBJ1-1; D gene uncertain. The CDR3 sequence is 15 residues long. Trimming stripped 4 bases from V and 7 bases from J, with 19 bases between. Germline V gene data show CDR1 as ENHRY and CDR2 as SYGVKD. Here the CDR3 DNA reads TGTGCCATCAGTGGTTTCCTCGACGGAGCACATGAAGCTTTCTTT. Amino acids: CAISGFLDGAHEAFF.

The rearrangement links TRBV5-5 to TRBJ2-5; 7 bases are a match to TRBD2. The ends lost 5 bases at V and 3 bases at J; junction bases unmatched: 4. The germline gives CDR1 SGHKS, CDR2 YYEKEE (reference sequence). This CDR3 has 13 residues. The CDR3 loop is CASSGTTKETQYF. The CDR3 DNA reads TGTGCCAGCAGTGGGACTACGAAAGAGACCCAGTACTTC.

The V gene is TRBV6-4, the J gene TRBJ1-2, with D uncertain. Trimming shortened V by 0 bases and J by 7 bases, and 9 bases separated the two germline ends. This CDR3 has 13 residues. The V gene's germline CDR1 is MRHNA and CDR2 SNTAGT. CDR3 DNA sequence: TGTGCCAGCAGTGACTCCGGGAAGCGTGGCTACACCTTC. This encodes CASSDSGKRGYTF.

CDR3 coding DNA: TGTGCCAGCAGCGCAATAGCGGGGACATCCTACGAGCAGTACTTC. Translated: CASSAIAGTSYEQYF. The chain combines TRBV5-6 with TRBJ2-7, with TRBD2 identical over 8 bases. Trimming at V came to 4 bases and at J to 1 base, leaving 7 bases not matched to a gene. Germline lookup yields CDR1 SGHDT and CDR2 YYEEEE. The CDR3 sequence is 15 residues long.

CDR3 amino acids: CASRIAGGAYNEQFF. The CDR3 DNA is TGTGCCAGCAGGATAGCGGGAGGGGCCTACAATGAGCAGTTCTTC. The V and J genes are TRBV6-5 and TRBJ2-1; 11 nucleotides align to TRBD2. J was trimmed by 2 bases and V by 6 bases; bases with no gene match: 3. There are 15 residues in the CDR3. Germline V gene sequence: CDR1 MNHEY, CDR2 SVGAGI.

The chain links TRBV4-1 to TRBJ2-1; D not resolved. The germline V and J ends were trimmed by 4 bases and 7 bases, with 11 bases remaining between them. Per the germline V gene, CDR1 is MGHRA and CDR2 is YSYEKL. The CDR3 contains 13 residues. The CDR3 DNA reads TGCGCCAGCAGCCTAAAGTCTGGAAATGAGCAGTTCTTC. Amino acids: CASSLKSGNEQFF.

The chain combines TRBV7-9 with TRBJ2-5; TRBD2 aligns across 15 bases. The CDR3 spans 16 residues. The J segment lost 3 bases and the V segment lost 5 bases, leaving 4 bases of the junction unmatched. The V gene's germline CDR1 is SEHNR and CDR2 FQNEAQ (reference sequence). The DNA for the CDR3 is TGTGCCAGCAGCCAACGGACTAGCGGGGGGGAAGAGACCCAGTACTTC. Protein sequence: CASSQRTSGGEETQYF.

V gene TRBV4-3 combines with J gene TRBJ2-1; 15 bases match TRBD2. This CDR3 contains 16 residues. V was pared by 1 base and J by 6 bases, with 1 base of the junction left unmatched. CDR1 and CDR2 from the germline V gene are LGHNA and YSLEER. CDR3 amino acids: CASSQGTSGRANEQFF. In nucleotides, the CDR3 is TGCGCCAGCAGCCAAGGGACTAGCGGGAGGGCCAATGAGCAGTTCTTC.

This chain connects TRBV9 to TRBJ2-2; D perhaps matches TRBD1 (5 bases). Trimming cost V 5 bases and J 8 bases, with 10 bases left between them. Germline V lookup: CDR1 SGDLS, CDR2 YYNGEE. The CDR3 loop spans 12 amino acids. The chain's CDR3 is CASRGAGGELFF. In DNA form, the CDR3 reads TGTGCCAGCAGAGGGGCCGGAGGGGAGCTGTTTTTT.

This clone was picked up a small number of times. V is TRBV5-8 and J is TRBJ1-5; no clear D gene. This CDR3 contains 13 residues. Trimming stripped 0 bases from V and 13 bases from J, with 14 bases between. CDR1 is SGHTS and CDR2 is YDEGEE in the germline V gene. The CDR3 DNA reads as TGTGCCAGCAGCTTGGGGCCCACCTTACAACAGCATTTT. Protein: CASSLGPTLQQHF.

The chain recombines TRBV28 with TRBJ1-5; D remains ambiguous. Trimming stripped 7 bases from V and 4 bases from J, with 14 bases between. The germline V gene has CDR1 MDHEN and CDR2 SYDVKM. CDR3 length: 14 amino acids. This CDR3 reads CASILFGQNQPQHF. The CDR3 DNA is TGTGCCAGCATTCTTTTTGGGCAGAATCAGCCCCAGCATTTT.

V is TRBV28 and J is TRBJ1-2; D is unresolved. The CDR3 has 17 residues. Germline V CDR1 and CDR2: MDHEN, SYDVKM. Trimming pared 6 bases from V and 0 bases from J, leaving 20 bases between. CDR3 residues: CASRSLVGNNPNYGYTF. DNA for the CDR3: TGTGCCAGCAGGTCACTTGTTGGGAACAACCCTAACTATGGCTACACCTTC.

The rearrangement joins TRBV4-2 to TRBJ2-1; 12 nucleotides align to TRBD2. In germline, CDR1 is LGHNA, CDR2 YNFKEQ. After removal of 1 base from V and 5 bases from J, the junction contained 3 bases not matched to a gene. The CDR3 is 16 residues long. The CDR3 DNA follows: TGTGCCAGCAGCCAAGGACCTAGCGGGGGGGACAATGAGCAGTTCTTC. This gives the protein CASSQGPSGGDNEQFF.

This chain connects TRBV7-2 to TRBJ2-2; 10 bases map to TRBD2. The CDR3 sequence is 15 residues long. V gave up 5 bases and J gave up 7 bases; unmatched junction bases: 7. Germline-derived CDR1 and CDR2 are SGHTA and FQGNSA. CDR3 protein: CASSQAGGPSGELFF. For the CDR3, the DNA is TGTGCCAGCAGCCAAGCGGGGGGGCCGAGCGGGGAGCTGTTTTTT.

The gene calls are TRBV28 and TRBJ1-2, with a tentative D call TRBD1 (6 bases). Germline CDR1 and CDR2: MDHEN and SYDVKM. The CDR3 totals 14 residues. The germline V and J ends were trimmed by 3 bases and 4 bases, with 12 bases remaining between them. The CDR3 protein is CASSFKGTTYGYTF. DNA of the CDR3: TGTGCCAGCAGTTTTAAGGGGACAACCTATGGCTACACCTTC.

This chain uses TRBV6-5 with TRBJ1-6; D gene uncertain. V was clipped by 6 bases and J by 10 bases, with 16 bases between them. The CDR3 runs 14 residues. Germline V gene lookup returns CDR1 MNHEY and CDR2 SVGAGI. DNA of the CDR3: TGTGCCAGCAGATCGGAGGCAGAAAGGTCACCCCTCCACTTT. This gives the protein CASRSEAERSPLHF.

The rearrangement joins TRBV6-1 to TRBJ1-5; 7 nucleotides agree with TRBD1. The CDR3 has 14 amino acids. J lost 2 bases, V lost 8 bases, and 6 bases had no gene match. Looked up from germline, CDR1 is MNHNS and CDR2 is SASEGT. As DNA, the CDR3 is TGTGCCAGCGGGCTTACAGGGGGCAATCAGCCCCAGCATTTT. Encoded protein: CASGLTGGNQPQHF.

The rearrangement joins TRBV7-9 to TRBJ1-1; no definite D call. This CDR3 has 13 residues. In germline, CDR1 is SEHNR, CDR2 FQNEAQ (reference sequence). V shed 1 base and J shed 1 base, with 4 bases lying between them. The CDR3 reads CASSLGENTEAFF. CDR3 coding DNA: TGTGCCAGCAGCTTAGGGGAGAACACTGAAGCTTTCTTT. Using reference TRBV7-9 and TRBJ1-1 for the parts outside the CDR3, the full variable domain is DTGVSQNPRHKITKRGQNVTFRCDPISEHNRLYWYRQTLGQGPEFLTYFQNEAQLEKSRLLSDRFSAERPKGSFSTLEIQRTEQGDSAMYLCASSLGENTEAFFGQGTRLTVV.

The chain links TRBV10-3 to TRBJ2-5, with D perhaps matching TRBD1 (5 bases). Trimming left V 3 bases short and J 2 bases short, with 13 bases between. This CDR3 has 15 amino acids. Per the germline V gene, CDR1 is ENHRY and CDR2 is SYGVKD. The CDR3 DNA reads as TGTGCCATCAGTGATGGGGCAGCAGGACAAGAGACCCAGTACTTC. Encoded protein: CAISDGAAGQETQYF.

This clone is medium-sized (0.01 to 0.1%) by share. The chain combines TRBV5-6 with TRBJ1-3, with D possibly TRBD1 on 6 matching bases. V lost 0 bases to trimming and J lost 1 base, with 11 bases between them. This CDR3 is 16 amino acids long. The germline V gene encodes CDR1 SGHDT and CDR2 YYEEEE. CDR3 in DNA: TGTGCCAGCAGCTTGGTTGGGACATCTTCTGGAAACACCATATATTTT. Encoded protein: CASSLVGTSSGNTIYF.

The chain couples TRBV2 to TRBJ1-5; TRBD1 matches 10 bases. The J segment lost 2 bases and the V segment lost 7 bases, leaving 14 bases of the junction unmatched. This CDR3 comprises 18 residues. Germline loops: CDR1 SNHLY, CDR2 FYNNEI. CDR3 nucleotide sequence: TGTGCCAGCACCGCATCCGGGACAGGGGTAGGTGGCAATCAGCCCCAGCATTTT. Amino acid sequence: CASTASGTGVGGNQPQHF.

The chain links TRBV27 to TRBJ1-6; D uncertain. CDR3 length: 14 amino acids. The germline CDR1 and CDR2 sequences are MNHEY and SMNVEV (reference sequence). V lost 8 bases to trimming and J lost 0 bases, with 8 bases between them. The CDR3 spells CASARVSYNSPLHF. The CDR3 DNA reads TGTGCCAGCGCGAGGGTCTCCTATAATTCACCCCTCCACTTT.

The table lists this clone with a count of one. The CDR3 reads CAISERDGYTF. As DNA, the CDR3 is TGTGCCATCAGTGAGAGAGATGGCTACACCTTC. The chain employs TRBV10-3 and TRBJ1-2; D uncertain. Germline V gene lookup returns CDR1 ENHRY and CDR2 SYGVKD. The CDR3 length is 11 residues. V was cut by 2 bases and J by 6 bases, with 4 bases left in between.

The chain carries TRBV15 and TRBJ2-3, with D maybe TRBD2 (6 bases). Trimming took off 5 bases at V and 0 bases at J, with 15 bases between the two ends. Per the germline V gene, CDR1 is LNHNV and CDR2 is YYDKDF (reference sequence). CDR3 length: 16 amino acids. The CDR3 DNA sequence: TGTGCCACCAGCCGAAACCCTCGGGGGAGCACAGATACGCAGTATTTT. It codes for CATSRNPRGSTDTQYF.